The 25 T cell receptor beta chains given below trace back to one sample, sequenced in a study of blood T cell repertoires in COVID-19. TCRdb keeps only in-frame clones here, not all; method: immunoSEQ multiplex PCR. This sample has 200,000 to 300,000 clones, with approximately 87% found just once. What was sequenced was peripheral blood. These receptors were taken from a human donor in a cohort sampled during active COVID-19.

This clone was seen just once. The chain joins TRBV5-1 to TRBJ1-6; TRBD1 agrees at 9 bases. The J segment lost 9 bases and the V segment lost 3 bases, leaving 10 bases of the junction unmatched. The CDR3 loop spans 16 amino acids. The germline CDR1 and CDR2 sequences are SGHRS and YFSETQ. The chain's CDR3 is CASSWTGTGTSSPLHF. The CDR3 DNA is TGCGCCAGCAGCTGGACCGGGACAGGGACTAGTTCACCCCTCCACTTT. The variable domain in full, with the rest retrieved from reference TRBV5-1 and TRBJ1-6, is KAGVTQTPRYLIKTRGQQVTLSCSPISGHRSVSWYQQTPGQGLQFLFEYFSETQRNKGNFPGRFSGRQFSNSRSEMNVSTLELGDSALYLCASSWTGTGTSSPLHFGNGTRLTVT.

This clone was counted between two and nine times. The chain couples TRBV21-1 to TRBJ2-5; the tabulated D call, TRBD1, remains unverified against the DNA. TRBV21-1 is reported as a pseudogene. CDR3 size: 15 residues. CDR3: CASSSDRVRIETQYF. The CDR3 DNA reads TGTGCCAGCAGCAGCGACAGGGTAAGGATCGAGACCCAGTACTTC.

The chain couples TRBV5-1 to TRBJ1-2; D perhaps matches TRBD1 (6 bases). Trimming pared 0 bases from V and 3 bases from J, leaving 12 bases between. From germline, CDR1 is SGHRS and CDR2 YFSETQ. This CDR3 spans 15 amino acids. The CDR3 loop is CASSLDRVRDYGYTF. CDR3 coding DNA: TGCGCCAGCAGCTTGGACAGGGTTCGCGACTATGGCTACACCTTC. The full variable domain, rest sourced from reference TRBV5-1 and TRBJ1-2, is KAGVTQTPRYLIKTRGQQVTLSCSPISGHRSVSWYQQTPGQGLQFLFEYFSETQRNKGNFPGRFSGRQFSNSRSEMNVSTLELGDSALYLCASSLDRVRDYGYTFGSGTRLTVV.

This clone was detected only once. The chain recombines TRBV5-8 with TRBJ1-1, with 9 bases matching TRBD1. The J segment lost 4 bases and the V segment lost 3 bases, leaving 7 bases of the junction unmatched. This CDR3 is 15 amino acids long. The germline gives CDR1 SGHTS, CDR2 YDEGEE. The CDR3 nucleotides read TGTGCCAGCAGCTGGGGACAGGGCTTGCGCACTGAAGCTTTCTTT. The encoded protein is CASSWGQGLRTEAFF.

The V call is TRBV27, the J call TRBJ2-2, with D perhaps matching TRBD2 (5 bases). The CDR3 runs 14 residues. The germline V and J ends were trimmed by 2 bases and 5 bases, with 9 bases remaining between them. The V gene's germline CDR1 is MNHEY and CDR2 SMNVEV (reference sequence). The CDR3 DNA sequence: TGTGCCAGCAGTTTAGGAGGAAGAACCGGGGAGCTGTTTTTT. It yields the protein CASSLGGRTGELFF.

V gene TRBV28 combines with J gene TRBJ1-5; D uncertain. CDR1 is MDHEN, CDR2 SYDVKM, per germline. The V end lost 6 bases, the J end lost 11 bases, and 14 bases lay between the germline ends. CDR3 length equals 12 residues. CDR3 nucleotide sequence: TGTGCCAGCAGCCGCGGGTGGGTAGCCCAGCATTTT. Protein product: CASSRGWVAQHF.

This chain joins TRBV29-1 and TRBJ1-2, with D unclear. V was clipped by 1 base and J by 6 bases, with 6 bases between them. CDR1 SQVTM and CDR2 ANQGSEA come from the germline V gene. The CDR3 runs to 11 residues. The CDR3 loop is CSVEVGNGYTF. In nucleotides, the CDR3 is TGCAGCGTTGAAGTCGGGAATGGCTACACCTTC.

This chain connects TRBV6-5 to TRBJ1-1; D is unresolved. CDR3 length: 13 amino acids. Between the trimmed V and J ends, which lost 4 bases and 1 base, there was a span of 7 bases. Germline-derived CDR1 and CDR2 are MNHEY and SVGAGI. For the CDR3, the DNA is TGTGCCAGCAGTTTGATCAGGAACACTGAAGCTTTCTTT. It codes for CASSLIRNTEAFF.

The V call is TRBV7-2, the J call TRBJ2-1; 10 bases are a match to TRBD2. This CDR3 has 16 amino acids. V shed 5 bases and J 3 bases; nucleotides not matched to a gene: 7. CDR1 is SGHTA, CDR2 FQGNSA, per germline. CDR3 in amino acids: CASSPPKRGGYNEQFF. CDR3 coding DNA: TGTGCCAGCAGCCCACCGAAGCGGGGGGGCTACAATGAGCAGTTCTTC. The whole variable domain, filled in from reference TRBV7-2 and TRBJ2-1, reads GAGVSQSPSNKVTEKGKDVELRCDPISGHTALYWYRQSLGQGLEFLIYFQGNSAPDKSGLPSDRFSAERTGGSVSTLTIQRTQQEDSAVYLCASSPPKRGGYNEQFFGPGTRLTVL.

The chain joins TRBV5-1 to TRBJ1-5, with a possible D match to TRBD1 (6 bases). Germline V gives CDR1 SGHRS, CDR2 YFSETQ. V was shortened by 2 bases and J by 6 bases, with 12 bases between the two germline ends. The CDR3 extends over 14 amino acids. This chain's CDR3 is CASSLGGWGQPQHF. The CDR3 coding sequence is TGCGCCAGCAGCTTAGGGGGTTGGGGTCAGCCCCAGCATTTT. Together with reference TRBV5-1 and TRBJ1-5, the CDR3 gives the full variable domain: KAGVTQTPRYLIKTRGQQVTLSCSPISGHRSVSWYQQTPGQGLQFLFEYFSETQRNKGNFPGRFSGRQFSNSRSEMNVSTLELGDSALYLCASSLGGWGQPQHFGDGTRLSIL.

This sequence joins TRBV9 and TRBJ1-2; weak D call: TRBD1 (6 bases). From germline, CDR1 is SGDLS and CDR2 YYNGEE. Trimming cost V 0 bases and J 3 bases, with 15 bases left between them. This CDR3 region has 16 residues. The CDR3, as DNA: TGTGCCAGCAGCGTAGTACTTCCAGGGGCGGACTATGGCTACACCTTC. This sequence encodes CASSVVLPGADYGYTF. Full variable domain (outside the CDR3, taken from reference TRBV9 and TRBJ1-2): DSGVTQTPKHLITATGQRVTLRCSPRSGDLSVYWYQQSLDQGLQFLIQYYNGEERAKGNILERFSAQQFPDLHSELNLSSLELGDSALYFCASSVVLPGADYGYTFGSGTRLTVV.

The V and J genes are TRBV19 and TRBJ2-1; D is unclear. The length of the CDR3 is 15 residues. Trimming took off 2 bases at V and 6 bases at J, with 14 bases between the two ends. Germline V gene lookup returns CDR1 LNHDA and CDR2 SQIVND (reference sequence). The CDR3 DNA reads as TGTGCCAGTAGTATATCGGCGCTCAGAGGCAATGAGCAGTTCTTC. Protein product: CASSISALRGNEQFF. The full variable domain, in which reference TRBV19 and TRBJ2-1 provide the parts outside the CDR3, is DGGITQSPKYLFRKEGQNVTLSCEQNLNHDAMYWYRQDPGQGLRLIYYSQIVNDFQKGDIAEGYSVSREKKESFPLTVTSAQKNPTAFYLCASSISALRGNEQFFGPGTRLTVL.

V gene TRBV13 combines with J gene TRBJ2-2; a weak D match, TRBD2 (5 bases). The germline V gene has CDR1 PRHDT and CDR2 FYEKMQ (reference sequence). The V gene lost 2 bases and the J gene lost 5 bases, with 9 bases spanning the gap. CDR3 size: 14 residues. The CDR3 bases are TGTGCCAGCAGCTTACCGGGATGGACCGGGGAGCTGTTTTTT. Its protein product is CASSLPGWTGELFF.

V usage is TRBV5-6 and J usage is TRBJ1-2, with D possibly TRBD1 on 6 matching bases. This CDR3 region has 13 residues. V was shortened by 6 bases and J by 7 bases, with 16 bases between the two germline ends. Germline loops: CDR1 SGHDT, CDR2 YYEEEE. The CDR3 region is CASTPGRGSGYTF. CDR3 nucleotide sequence: TGTGCCAGCACCCCTGGAAGGGGGTCTGGCTACACCTTC.

The chain is built from TRBV28 and TRBJ2-3; 12 nucleotides match TRBD2. V was pared by 2 bases and J by 1 base, with 4 bases of the junction left unmatched. This CDR3 region has 17 residues. Per germline, CDR1 MDHEN and CDR2 SYDVKM. CDR3 coding DNA: TGTGCCAGCAGTTTAGGCCGACTAGCGGGGGGCACAGATACGCAGTATTTT. Protein product: CASSLGRLAGGTDTQYF.

The genes are TRBV27 and TRBJ2-7; D is perhaps TRBD2 (5 bases). The CDR3 is made up of 13 amino acids. Between the trimmed V and J ends, which lost 7 bases and 2 bases, there was a span of 12 bases. The germline gives CDR1 MNHEY, CDR2 SMNVEV (reference sequence). The CDR3 protein is CASKYRGTYEQYF. In DNA, the CDR3 is TGTGCCAGCAAATACCGGGGTACCTACGAGCAGTACTTC.

The V gene is TRBV14, the J gene TRBJ1-2; the match to TRBD1 covers 9 bases. V lost 4 bases and J lost 4; bases outside the gene matches: 10. The CDR3 is 16 amino acids. Germline CDR1 and CDR2: SGHDN and FVKESK. The CDR3 region is CASSPLGTGSTYGYTF. The CDR3 DNA is TGTGCCAGCAGCCCCCTCGGGACAGGGAGTACCTATGGCTACACCTTC. Full variable domain (remainder filled in from reference TRBV14 and TRBJ1-2): EAGVTQFPSHSVIEKGQTVTLRCDPISGHDNLYWYRRVMGKEIKFLLHFVKESKQDESGMPNNRFLAERTGGTYSTLKVQPAELEDSGVYFCASSPLGTGSTYGYTFGSGTRLTVV.

The chain is built from TRBV29-1 and TRBJ2-1; weak D call: TRBD2 (6 bases). Trimming stripped 6 bases from V and 1 base from J, with 13 bases between. The length of the CDR3 is 14 residues. The V gene's germline CDR1 is SQVTM and CDR2 ANQGSEA. The CDR3 sequence is CSVTGGFSYNEQFF. The CDR3, as DNA: TGCAGCGTAACTGGGGGGTTTTCCTACAATGAGCAGTTCTTC.

The table lists this clone with many counts. The chain couples TRBV7-2 to TRBJ1-2; D gene ambiguous. Deletions cut 6 bases from V and 8 bases from J, with 19 bases between. Germline CDR1 reads SGHTA; CDR2 reads FQGNSA. The CDR3 is made up of 14 amino acids. CDR3 region: CASSTPGAYWGYTF. The CDR3 bases are TGTGCCAGCAGTACTCCGGGAGCCTATTGGGGCTACACCTTC.

This chain connects TRBV3-1 (or the pseudogene TRBV3-2) to TRBJ2-5; 12 nucleotides line up with TRBD2. Germline V CDR1 and CDR2: LGHDT, YNNKEL (reference sequence). This CDR3 is built from 15 residues. V gave up 4 bases and J gave up 5 bases; unmatched junction bases: 5. The CDR3 here is CASSRRTSGDETQYF. CDR3 coding DNA: TGTGCCAGCAGCCGCCGGACTAGCGGGGACGAGACCCAGTACTTC.

DNA for the CDR3: TGTGCCAGCAAGGGACAGGGAATTGTAAGAAACACCATATATTTT. It yields the protein CASKGQGIVRNTIYF. The chain links TRBV2 to TRBJ1-3, with TRBD1 identical over 9 bases. V lost 7 bases to trimming and J lost 5 bases; unmatched junction nucleotides: 9. The CDR3 length is 15 residues. Germline assignment: CDR1 SNHLY and CDR2 FYNNEI. The whole variable domain, remainder taken from reference TRBV2 and TRBJ1-3, is EPEVTQTPSHQVTQMGQEVILRCVPISNHLYFYWYRQILGQKVEFLVSFYNNEISEKSEIFDDQFSVERPDGSNFTLKIRSTKLEDSAMYFCASKGQGIVRNTIYFGEGSWLTVV.

The chain combines TRBV5-1 with TRBJ2-3, with 7 bases that match TRBD2. The ends lost 6 bases at V and 2 bases at J; junction bases unmatched: 12. The CDR3 totals 16 residues. The germline gives CDR1 SGHRS, CDR2 YFSETQ. This CDR3 is CASKDTRGGSTDTQYF. The CDR3, as DNA: TGCGCCAGCAAAGATACTCGGGGAGGGTCCACAGATACGCAGTATTTT.

The chain employs TRBV19 and TRBJ2-5; D not certain. Trimming removed 7 bases at V and 1 base at J, with 16 bases between. This CDR3 contains 15 residues. Germline assignment: CDR1 LNHDA and CDR2 SQIVND (reference sequence). CDR3 protein: CASTISGAVQETQYF. CDR3 DNA: TGTGCCAGTACCATATCGGGTGCGGTCCAAGAGACCCAGTACTTC.

The V and J genes are TRBV7-6 and TRBJ2-7; unclear D gene. The DNA end is more similar to TRBJ2-4, so the J call may be wrong. Germline CDR1 and CDR2: SGHVS and FNYEAQ. The CDR3 is 13 residues long. CDR3 nucleotides: TGTGCCAGCAGCTTAGGTCACTTCGACATTCAGTACTTC. This sequence encodes CASSLGHFDIQYF.

The chain is built from TRBV29-1 and TRBJ1-2; possibly TRBD1 for D (5 bases). V dropped 7 bases and J dropped 6 bases, with 12 bases sitting between them. CDR1 is SQVTM, CDR2 ANQGSEA, per germline. There are 11 residues in the CDR3. The CDR3 here is CSARQGHGYTF. CDR3 coding DNA: TGCAGCGCACGGCAGGGCCATGGCTACACCTTC.